This TCR beta chain comes out of a study of PD-1 blockade in classical Hodgkin lymphoma. Study-wide findings and caveats: Complete responders' diversity at baseline resembled that of newly diagnosed patients. Patients who began taking nivolumab under 1 year after ASCT were left out. Significant TCR diversity gains by C4D1 occurred in CD4+ but not CD8+ cells.

Some clones are missing from TCRdb's copy, which holds only in-frame ones; the method was immunoSEQ multiplex PCR. The sample records about 53,000 clones, roughly 80% being singletons. Each and every patient relapsed after autologous stem cell transplantation, and patients got differing brentuximab vedotin exposure. The patients, who had relapsed/refractory classical Hodgkin lymphoma, achieved best responses of complete response, partial response or progressive disease. Trimming cost V 0 bases and J 1 base, with 13 bases left between them. Germline V lookup: CDR1 MGHRA, CDR2 YSYEKL. This CDR3 region has 16 residues. Turning to this clone: Its specificity is not known.

The sequence was collected from a human donor with classical Hodgkin lymphoma. The chain combines TRBV4-1 with TRBJ2-7, with a tentative D call TRBD1 (5 bases). Material: peripheral blood mononuclear cells (PBMCs), obtained at baseline. The CDR3 reads CASSQERTTGSYEQYV. The CDR3 region has the DNA TGCGCCAGCAGCCAAGAGAGGACCACAGGTTCCTACGAGCAGTACGTC.